The 13 T cell receptor beta chains given below trace back to one sample, sequenced in a study of blood T cell repertoires in COVID-19. Only in-frame clones appear in the TCRdb table, and some are missing; sequencing was by immunoSEQ multiplex PCR. The sample has approximately 75,000 clones, roughly 90% seen once; the top ten hold less than 9%. The sequenced material came from peripheral blood. All receptors come from a human donor in a cohort sampled during active COVID-19.

This chain links TRBV5-1 with TRBJ2-1; 9 bases line up with TRBD1. The germline gives CDR1 SGHRS, CDR2 YFSETQ. The CDR3 consists of 15 residues. V trimming: 5 bases; J trimming: 4 bases; junction bases outside the gene matches: 7. The CDR3 DNA reads as TGCGCCAGCAGACCGGACAGGGGCAGGTACAATGAGCAGTTCTTC. Translated, it gives CASRPDRGRYNEQFF. The whole variable domain, remainder taken from reference TRBV5-1 and TRBJ2-1, is KAGVTQTPRYLIKTRGQQVTLSCSPISGHRSVSWYQQTPGQGLQFLFEYFSETQRNKGNFPGRFSGRQFSNSRSEMNVSTLELGDSALYLCASRPDRGRYNEQFFGPGTRLTVL.

The chain joins TRBV6-2 or TRBV6-3 to TRBJ2-5, with TRBD2 identical over 10 bases. The V and J ends lost 2 bases and 5 bases, in that order; junction bases with no gene match: 8. This CDR3 region has 16 residues. Germline V gene sequence: CDR1 MNHEY, CDR2 SVGEGT. The CDR3 here is CASSYLSGGAQETQYF. The CDR3 DNA reads TGTGCCAGCAGTTACCTAAGCGGGGGGGCGCAGGAGACCCAGTACTTC.

This chain links TRBV7-9 with TRBJ1-2; D may be TRBD1 (6 bases). This CDR3 is built from 13 residues. Germline V lookup: CDR1 SEHNR, CDR2 FQNEAQ (reference sequence). Deletions cut 5 bases from V and 1 base from J, with 8 bases between. CDR3 region: CASSPDSNYGYTF. CDR3 DNA: TGTGCCAGCAGCCCGGACAGTAACTATGGCTACACCTTC.

This sequence joins TRBV6-5 and TRBJ1-2; the match to TRBD1 covers 8 bases. The CDR3 has 15 amino acids. Per the germline V gene, CDR1 is MNHEY and CDR2 is SVGAGI. The ends lost 6 bases at V and 4 bases at J; junction bases unmatched: 10. The CDR3, as DNA: TGTGCCAGCAGGACCGACAGGGGCGTTACCTATGGCTACACCTTC. This translates into CASRTDRGVTYGYTF.

The chain employs TRBV15 and TRBJ1-1, with TRBD1 matching 7 bases. V lost 0 bases and J lost 0; bases outside the gene matches: 4. The germline V gene has CDR1 LNHNV and CDR2 YYDKDF (reference sequence). The CDR3 length is 16 residues. CDR3 in DNA: TGTGCCACCAGCAGAGATGTGGGACAGTTGAACACTGAAGCTTTCTTT. It codes for CATSRDVGQLNTEAFF.

This sequence joins TRBV9 and TRBJ2-1, with D possibly being TRBD2 (6 bases). The V end was cut by 3 bases, the J end by 6 bases, with 13 bases between. Germline V gene lookup returns CDR1 SGDLS and CDR2 YYNGEE. This CDR3 is 14 amino acids long. The CDR3 nucleotides read TGTGCCAGCAGCGGGCCAGGACTACTCAATGAGCAGTTCTTC. It translates to CASSGPGLLNEQFF.

CDR3 bases: TGTGCCAGCAGTGACTCAGGGACTAGCGGGGATGAGCAGTTCTTC. Translated: CASSDSGTSGDEQFF. This chain connects TRBV6-4 to TRBJ2-1; TRBD2 agrees at 13 bases. CDR1 and CDR2 from the germline V gene are MRHNA and SNTAGT. This CDR3 spans 15 amino acids. Unmatched junction bases numbered 1, after V lost 0 bases and J lost 8 bases.

The J gene is TRBJ1-3, the V gene TRBV19; weak D call: TRBD1 (5 bases). The CDR3 loop spans 15 amino acids. V lost 6 bases to trimming and J lost 0 bases, with 12 bases between them. In germline, CDR1 is LNHDA, CDR2 SQIVND (reference sequence). This CDR3 is CASRLDRSSGNTIYF. The DNA for the CDR3 is TGTGCCAGTAGATTAGACAGAAGCTCTGGAAACACCATATATTTT. Full variable domain (rest looked up from reference TRBV19 and TRBJ1-3): DGGITQSPKYLFRKEGQNVTLSCEQNLNHDAMYWYRQDPGQGLRLIYYSQIVNDFQKGDIAEGYSVSREKKESFPLTVTSAQKNPTAFYLCASRLDRSSGNTIYFGEGSWLTVV.

The V call is TRBV18, the J call TRBJ2-7, with 8 bases fitting TRBD1. V was pared by 3 bases and J by 3 bases, with 13 bases of the junction left unmatched. Per the germline V gene, CDR1 is KGHSH and CDR2 is LQKENI. This CDR3 is 17 amino acids long. CDR3 protein: CASSPATQGARLYEQYF. The CDR3 DNA reads TGTGCCAGCTCACCGGCAACCCAGGGGGCCCGACTCTACGAGCAGTACTTC.

This rearrangement joins TRBV3-1 (or the pseudogene TRBV3-2) to TRBJ2-3, with 11 bases lining up with TRBD2. The V and J ends lost 3 bases and 2 bases, in that order; junction bases with no gene match: 7. Germline lookup yields CDR1 LGHDT and CDR2 YNNKEL (reference sequence). This CDR3 is 17 amino acids long. The CDR3 sequence is CASSQTRLAGLTDTQYF. CDR3 DNA sequence: TGTGCCAGCAGCCAGACTAGACTAGCGGGGCTCACAGATACGCAGTATTTT.

The chain has TRBV7-2 and TRBJ1-2; TRBD1 agrees at 7 bases. V shed 3 bases, J shed 8 bases, and the junction held 6 bases outside the gene matches. This CDR3 is built from 13 residues. Germline CDR1 and CDR2: SGHTA and FQGNSA. CDR3 loop: CASSFTGEKGYTF. Written as DNA, the CDR3 is TGTGCCAGCAGCTTCACAGGGGAGAAAGGCTACACCTTC.

This chain uses TRBV7-2 with TRBJ1-3; 7 bases align to TRBD1. V shed 2 bases, J shed 8 bases, and the junction held 3 bases outside the gene matches. Germline CDR1 SGHTA, CDR2 FQGNSA. This CDR3 has 13 residues. The CDR3 spells CASSLNRGDTIYF. CDR3 sequence (DNA): TGTGCCAGCAGCTTAAACAGGGGAGACACCATATATTTT.

The chain carries TRBV19 and TRBJ2-2, with TRBD1 matching over 7 bases. Germline V gene data show CDR1 as LNHDA and CDR2 as SQIVND (reference sequence). The CDR3 has 15 amino acids. Unmatched junction bases numbered 11, after V lost 7 bases and J lost 6 bases. CDR3: CASTITGTVAGELFF. The CDR3 region has the DNA TGTGCCAGTACCATAACCGGGACAGTGGCCGGGGAGCTGTTTTTT.